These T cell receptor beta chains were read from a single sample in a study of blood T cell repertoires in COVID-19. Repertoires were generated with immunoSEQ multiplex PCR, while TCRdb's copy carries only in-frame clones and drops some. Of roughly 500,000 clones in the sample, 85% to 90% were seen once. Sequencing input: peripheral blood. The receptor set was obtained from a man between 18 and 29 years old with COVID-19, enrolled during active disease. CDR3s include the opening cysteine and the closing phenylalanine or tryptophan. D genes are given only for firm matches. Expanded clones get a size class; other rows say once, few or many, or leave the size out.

DNA: TGTGCTAGTGGTTTCGTGACAGGGACGCTCCTCTCTGGGGCCAACGTCCTGACTTTC
CDR3: CASGFVTGTLLSGANVLTF
J: TRBJ2-6
V: TRBV12-5
size: -
D: TRBD1

DNA: TGTGCCAGTATCGCCGGGGGACAGGCGAATCAGCCCCAGCATTTT
CDR3: CASIAGGQANQPQHF
J: TRBJ1-5
V: TRBV19
size: -
D: TRBD1

DNA: TGCAGCGTCCCCCGGGACAGTCAAGCTTTCTTT
CDR3: CSVPRDSQAFF
J: TRBJ1-1
V: TRBV29-1
size: -
D: TRBD1

DNA: TGTGCCAGCAGCCCAGGGACTGAAGCTTTCTTT
CDR3: CASSPGTEAFF
J: TRBJ1-1
V: TRBV12-3/TRBV12-4
size: -
D: -

DNA: TGTGCCTGGAGGCTAGCGGGAGCCGGGACCGGGGAGCTGTTTTTT
CDR3: CAWRLAGAGTGELFF
J: TRBJ2-2
V: TRBV30
size: -
D: TRBD2

DNA: TGTGCCAGCAGCTTAGGTATGGGCGCTACCCCCTACGAGCAGTACTTC
CDR3: CASSLGMGATPYEQYF
J: TRBJ2-7
V: TRBV7-8
size: -
D: -

DNA: TGTGCCAGTAGCTGGACAGGGGGCCCCACCTACGAGCAGTACTTC
CDR3: CASSWTGGPTYEQYF
J: TRBJ2-7
V: TRBV19
size: -
D: TRBD1

DNA: TGCACCAGCAGCCAAGATGGAGGGAAGAGACAGCCCCAGCATTTT
CDR3: CTSSQDGGKRQPQHF
J: TRBJ1-5
V: TRBV1
size: -
D: -

DNA: TGTGCCTGGAGTGTCGGGGGCGGGGGCGAGCAGTACTTC
CDR3: CAWSVGGGGEQYF
J: TRBJ2-7
V: TRBV30
size: -
D: -

DNA: TGTGCCAGCAGCTTAGGGTTCGGAGGGCATCAGCCCCAGCATTTT
CDR3: CASSLGFGGHQPQHF
J: TRBJ1-5
V: TRBV7-8
size: few
D: -

DNA: TGTGCCAGCTCACCGGTTCAACAGGGGACCTACGAGCAGTACTTC
CDR3: CASSPVQQGTYEQYF
J: TRBJ2-7
V: TRBV18
size: -
D: TRBD1

DNA: TGTGCCAGCAGCCAAGGGACAGGCCAATTACCTATATTAAACATTCAGTACTTC
CDR3: CASSQGTGQLPILNIQYF
J: TRBJ2-4
V: TRBV3-1/TRBV3-2
size: -
D: TRBD1

DNA: TGTGCCATCTGGACGGGGGGTCAAGAGACCCAGTACTTC
CDR3: CAIWTGGQETQYF
J: TRBJ2-5
V: TRBV10-3
size: -
D: TRBD2

DNA: TGTGCCAGCAGCCGGGACAGGGGATCGGGGGAGCTGTTTTTT
CDR3: CASSRDRGSGELFF
J: TRBJ2-2
V: TRBV6-6
size: -
D: TRBD1

DNA: TGTGCCAGCAGCTTAGACAGGGTGGCCTATGGCTACACCTTC
CDR3: CASSLDRVAYGYTF
J: TRBJ1-2
V: TRBV13
size: -
D: -

DNA: TGTGCCAGCAGTTATTCGAACACTGAAGCTTTCTTT
CDR3: CASSYSNTEAFF
J: TRBJ1-1
V: TRBV2
size: -
D: -

DNA: TGTGCTAGTGGTTTGGTACGAGGAAACGGGTTCAATGAGCAGTTCTTC
CDR3: CASGLVRGNGFNEQFF
J: TRBJ2-1
V: TRBV12-5
size: -
D: -

DNA: TGTGCCAGCAGTTACGCTAGCGGCTCCTACAATGAGCAGTTCTTC
CDR3: CASSYASGSYNEQFF
J: TRBJ2-1
V: TRBV6-6
size: -
D: TRBD2

DNA: TGTGCCACCAGTGATCTTTCCTCGGAGGGGCGGCTCTTC
CDR3: CATSDLSSEGRLF
J: TRBJ2-1
V: TRBV24-1
size: -
D: -

DNA: TGTGCCAGCAGTGGTAGCGGGGGGGTTAGCACCGGGGAGCTGTTTTTT
CDR3: CASSGSGGVSTGELFF
J: TRBJ2-2
V: TRBV2
size: -
D: TRBD2

DNA: TGTGCCAGTAGTACAACTAGCTTCCCCCCAAGGACCCAGTACTTC
CDR3: CASSTTSFPPRTQYF
J: TRBJ2-5
V: TRBV19
size: -
D: -

DNA: TGTGCCAGCAAGGGGCAGGGTGGTGGTCAGCCCCAGCATTTT
CDR3: CASKGQGGGQPQHF
J: TRBJ1-5
V: TRBV28
size: few
D: -

DNA: TGTGCCAGCAGTTTAAGCCAGGGGGCTGATTCACCCCTCCACTTT
CDR3: CASSLSQGADSPLHF
J: TRBJ1-6
V: TRBV27
size: -
D: TRBD1

DNA: TGTGCCTGGAAACAGGGGTGGGATGGCTACACCTTC
CDR3: CAWKQGWDGYTF
J: TRBJ1-2
V: TRBV30
size: -
D: TRBD1

DNA: TGTGCCAGCCACAGGGGGGAGACCCAGTACTTC
CDR3: CASHRGETQYF
J: TRBJ2-5
V: TRBV25-1
size: -
D: TRBD1

DNA: TGTGCCAGCGGCTTACAGGTTCAGATCTACGAGCAGTACTTC
CDR3: CASGLQVQIYEQYF
J: TRBJ2-7
V: TRBV2
size: -
D: -

DNA: TGTGCCAGCAGCTTAGCCATCGACAGCCTCATTTCCTACGAGCAGTACTTC
CDR3: CASSLAIDSLISYEQYF
J: TRBJ2-7
V: TRBV11-2
size: -
D: -

DNA: TGTGCCAGCAGCCAAGCCTATCAGGGTGGAACTGAAGCTTTCTTT
CDR3: CASSQAYQGGTEAFF
J: TRBJ1-1
V: TRBV14
size: -
D: -

DNA: TGCAGTGCTAGTCAGGGAGGTCAGCCCCAGCATTTT
CDR3: CSASQGGQPQHF
J: TRBJ1-5
V: TRBV20-1
size: -
D: -

DNA: TGTGCCACCCAGTGTGAGGGAATTAACTATGGCTACACCTTC
CDR3: CATQCEGINYGYTF
J: TRBJ1-2
V: TRBV24-1
size: -
D: -

DNA: TGTGCCAGCAGCCTGGAGCCAGGGGCCAACGTCCTGACTTTC
CDR3: CASSLEPGANVLTF
J: TRBJ2-6
V: TRBV27
size: -
D: -

DNA: TGTGCCAGCAGTGAAGACCGACAGGTCGATGAGCAGTTCTTC
CDR3: CASSEDRQVDEQFF
J: TRBJ2-1
V: TRBV2
size: -
D: -

DNA: TGTGCCAGCAGTTTCGGACAGAGCTATGGCTACACCTTC
CDR3: CASSFGQSYGYTF
J: TRBJ1-2
V: TRBV12-3/TRBV12-4
size: -
D: -

DNA: TGTGCCAGCAAGGGACAGGGGTGGTCACCCCTCCACTTT
CDR3: CASKGQGWSPLHF
J: TRBJ1-6
V: TRBV6-5
size: -
D: TRBD1

DNA: TGTGCCACTGGACAGGGCCACGAGCAGTACTTC
CDR3: CATGQGHEQYF
J: TRBJ2-7
V: TRBV19
size: -
D: TRBD1

DNA: TGTGCCAGCAGCTTAACGGGACACCAGATCTACGAGCAGTACTTC
CDR3: CASSLTGHQIYEQYF
J: TRBJ2-7
V: TRBV7-8
size: -
D: -

DNA: TGTGCCAGCAGTTCACAGGGGGCCCCCGAGCAGTACTTC
CDR3: CASSSQGAPEQYF
J: TRBJ2-7
V: TRBV6-6
size: -
D: TRBD1